This T cell receptor beta chain was identified during a study of breast tumors, draining lymph nodes, adjacent tissues. Notes on the study in general: Most tumor T cells seemingly derive from lymph node, then expand in tumor.

TCRdb recomputed calls from the multiplex PCR reads with MiXCR, one row per CDR3 protein. The sample consists of 250,000 or so distinct CDR3 sequences, around 30% of them appearing once. Breast cancer patients provided tissue from their axillary draining lymph nodes. The CDR3 is 15 amino acids. Trimming pared 4 bases from V and 8 bases from J, leaving 18 bases between. Germline V gene lookup returns CDR1 SGHKS and CDR2 YYEKEE (reference sequence). This clonotype was seen at least ten times. Its specificity is not known. Sequenced sample: axillary lymph node tissue. The chain recombines TRBV5-5 with TRBJ1-4, with D hard to call. The sequence derives from a female donor with breast cancer. Some clones in this sample may be carry-over from other donors' samples. This CDR3 is CASSRVYSSGEKLFF. CDR3 coding DNA: TGTGCCAGCAGCCGGGTGTATTCCTCAGGCGAAAAACTGTTTTTT.